This T cell receptor beta chain was identified in a study of OX40 agonist ivuxolimab in advanced cancers. Study-level background: Anti-PD-1, anti-PD-L1 or anti-CTLA-4 therapy given earlier was allowed, and roughly 38% had some.

Sequencing used immunoSEQ multiplex PCR; TCRdb keeps in-frame clones, though not all of them. The table records 95,000 to 100,000 clones, around 92% of them present only once. The V gene lost 0 bases and the J gene lost 2 bases, with 5 bases spanning the gap. The CDR3 is 13 residues long. CDR1 and CDR2 (germline): SGHRS, YFSETQ. Concerning this clone: At the DNA level, this CDR3 is encoded by other sequences in the same sample as well.

The clonotype comes from an adult with an advanced solid tumor such as melanoma, head and neck, liver or kidney cancer. V usage is TRBV5-1 and J usage is TRBJ2-5; no clear D gene. The material was CD4+ or CD8+ T cells sorted from blood, obtained in a trial of the OX40 agonist ivuxolimab. This CDR3 is CASSLGLQETQYF. The CDR3 coding sequence is TGCGCCAGCAGCTTGGGCCTTCAAGAGACCCAGTACTTC. The full variable domain, rest sourced from reference TRBV5-1 and TRBJ2-5, is KAGVTQTPRYLIKTRGQQVTLSCSPISGHRSVSWYQQTPGQGLQFLFEYFSETQRNKGNFPGRFSGRQFSNSRSEMNVSTLELGDSALYLCASSLGLQETQYFGPGTRLLVL.